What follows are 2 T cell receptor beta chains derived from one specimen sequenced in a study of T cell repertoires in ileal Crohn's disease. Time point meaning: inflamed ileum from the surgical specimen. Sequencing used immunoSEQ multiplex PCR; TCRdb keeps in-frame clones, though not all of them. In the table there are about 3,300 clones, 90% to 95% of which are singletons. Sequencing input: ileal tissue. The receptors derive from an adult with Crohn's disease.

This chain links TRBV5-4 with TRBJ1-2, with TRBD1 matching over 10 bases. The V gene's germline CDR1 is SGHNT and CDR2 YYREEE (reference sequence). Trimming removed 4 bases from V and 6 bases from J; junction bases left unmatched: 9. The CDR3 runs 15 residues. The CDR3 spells CASSPQDRGFDGYTF. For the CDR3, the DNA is TGTGCCAGCAGCCCCCAGGACAGGGGGTTCGATGGCTACACCTTC.

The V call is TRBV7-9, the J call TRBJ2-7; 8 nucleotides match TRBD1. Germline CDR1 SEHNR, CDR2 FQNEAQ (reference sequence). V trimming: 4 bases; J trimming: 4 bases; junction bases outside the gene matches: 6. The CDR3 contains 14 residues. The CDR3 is CASSSYRQGYEQYF. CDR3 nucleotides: TGTGCCAGCAGCTCCTATCGACAGGGGTACGAGCAGTACTTC.